This T cell receptor (beta chain) was sequenced in a study of blood T cell repertoires in COVID-19 (dated by TCRdb to the early 2020s). With respect to the entire study: Collaborator samples came from the United States, Italy and Spain and covered acute and convalescent phases of COVID-19. The material from the prospective study consisted of cDNA or gDNA derived from T cells, B-cell-depleted T cells, or PBMCs. Deeply sampled blood TCRbeta repertoires from subjects exposed to, actively infected with, or recovered from COVID-19 were included in the dataset. The repertoires were released in a freely available public database meant as a resource for research on the immune response to SARS-CoV-2. Samples came from the ongoing ImmuneRACE study (first 160 participants) plus 1,254 subjects from 6 global collaborators. Sample metadata almost always included a de-identified subject ID, COVID-19 status, age in years and sex. Where available, HLA class I and class II types were obtained from metadata supplied by the sample provider rather than from assay-based typing. What the study reported, not specific to this receptor: How much clinical and demographic metadata was included differed by source and by participant, and the metadata was provided uncurated.

Each collaborating institution followed its own protocols to collect whole blood in K2EDTA tubes. Collaborator samples were shipped for TCRbeta analysis as frozen whole blood, isolated PBMCs, or DNA extracted from either sample type. TCRbeta CDR3 regions were amplified from genomic DNA using the immunoSEQ Assay, a bias-controlled multiplex PCR. The source study handled its data this way. The number of nucleated cells in each sample was estimated from the amplification of reference gene primers within the assay. To quantify the absolute abundance of each unique TCRbeta CDR3 rearrangement, sequence reads were collapsed and filtered. For each sample, productive Simpson clonality was calculated by taking the square root of Simpson's diversity index across productive rearrangements. Sourced from immuneACCESS, this table was stored by TCRdb with only in-frame sequences that have V and J called. A share of the clones is absent; for the studies checked, an unresolved V gene accounts for under half, and the remainder has no known explanation. V and J calls and clone size are as listed in that table; D and trimming were resolved from the DNA. This sample lists 130,000 to 150,000 clones; around 76% were detected once. Less than 5.5% of the sample lies in the top ten.

In the case of this clone: What this receptor recognizes is not known. The input lacks base qualities; no much larger clone sits a single base away.

V is reduced by 6 bases and J by 5 bases, leaving a spacing of 12 bases between them. Spanning cysteine to phenylalanine, the CDR3 consists of 13 amino acids. Of the read, only the CDR3 DNA is kept; its 39 bases are in frame from base 1. From the germline V gene, CDR1 is MNHEY and CDR2 is SVGAGI. Here the chain combines TRBV6-5 and TRBJ2-3, and perhaps TRBD1 as D gene, on 5 matching bases. Specimen: peripheral blood. This receptor was identified in a man in his 60s with acute or convalescent COVID-19. CDR3 region: CASSSKGLDTQYF. The bases are TGTGCCAGCAGCTCCAAGGGGCTAGATACGCAGTATTTT.